This is a list of T cell receptor beta chains from one sample in a study of shared clonotypes between healthy human individuals. Using immunoSEQ multiplex PCR, the repertoire was profiled, and TCRdb retains in-frame clones only, with some absent. This table holds about 180,000 clones, 90% to 95% found once. The source material was naive CD4+ T cells sorted from blood. The origin of the receptors is a woman aged 25-40 years in good health. Both conserved end residues are part of each CDR3. The order of the fields is V gene, D gene, clone size, J gene, CDR3 DNA, CDR3 protein. The D gene is left open where the match is weak. Clone size appears in some rows only: once, few, many, or a class for an expanded clone.

TRBV11-2,.,.,TRBJ1-5,TGTGCCAGCAGCTTACACGAACATCAGCCCCAGCATTTT,CASSLHEHQPQHF
TRBV18,TRBD1,once,TRBJ2-7,TGTGCCAGCTCATCGAACACAGGGGACGAGCAGTACTTC,CASSSNTGDEQYF
TRBV5-4,.,.,TRBJ2-7,TGTGCCAGCAGTCGGACAACTGAAATCTACGAGCAGTACTTC,CASSRTTEIYEQYF
TRBV5-5,.,.,TRBJ1-4,TGTGCCAGCAGCTTAGAAGTGTTTTATGAAAAACTGTTTTTT,CASSLEVFYEKLFF
TRBV12-5,TRBD1,.,TRBJ2-3,TGTGCTAGTGGACGAGGGGAACAGGGGGTGGGCGATACGCAGTATTTT,CASGRGEQGVGDTQYF
TRBV29-1,.,.,TRBJ1-1,TGCAGCGTTGGGCACGGGTGGGGCACTGAAGCTTTCTTT,CSVGHGWGTEAFF
TRBV11-2,.,.,TRBJ1-6,TGTGCCAGCAGCTCGGGGGGAAATTCACCCCTCCACTTT,CASSSGGNSPLHF
TRBV15,TRBD2,.,TRBJ2-5,TGTGCCACCAGCAGAATTTCTAGCGGGGCCTACCAAGAGACCCAGTACTTC,CATSRISSGAYQETQYF
TRBV29-1,.,.,TRBJ2-5,TGCAGCGTTGAAAGAGGGGGCGCGGGGGGGACCCAGTACTTC,CSVERGGAGGTQYF
TRBV11-2,TRBD1,.,TRBJ1-2,TGTGCCAGCAGCTTAGACCTGGACAGGGCTAACTATGGCTACACCTTC,CASSLDLDRANYGYTF
TRBV19,.,.,TRBJ1-5,TGTGCCAGTAGGACCTCTAGCAATCAGCCCCAGCATTTT,CASRTSSNQPQHF
TRBV20-1,.,.,TRBJ1-2,TGCAGTGCTAGATTGTGGGGCTACACCTTC,CSARLWGYTF
TRBV5-1,TRBD1,.,TRBJ1-3,TGCGCCAGCAGTCACCCCGGGACAGGCGGAAACACCATATATTTT,CASSHPGTGGNTIYF
TRBV7-9,.,.,TRBJ2-7,TGTGCCAGCAGCTCGACAGAGACAATCTCCTACGAGCAGTACTTC,CASSSTETISYEQYF
TRBV7-9,.,.,TRBJ1-4,TGTGCCAGCAGCCTCGACAGTGCAACTAATGAAAAACTGTTTTTT,CASSLDSATNEKLFF
TRBV27,.,.,TRBJ1-2,TGTGCCAGCAGTTTCCCCACAGGCTATGGCTACACCTTC,CASSFPTGYGYTF
TRBV28,TRBD2,.,TRBJ2-7,TGTGCCAGCAGTTCGGGACTAGCGGGCTCCTACGAGCAGTACTTC,CASSSGLAGSYEQYF
TRBV7-9,.,.,TRBJ1-5,TGTGCCAGCAGCTTCGGGGTAGACAATCAGCCCCAGCATTTT,CASSFGVDNQPQHF
TRBV28,.,.,TRBJ1-4,TGTGCCAGCACCTCGGGGCAGACTAATGAAAAACTGTTTTTT,CASTSGQTNEKLFF
TRBV7-9,.,.,TRBJ2-7,TGTGCCAGCAGCAGACAGTCCTACGAGCAGTACTTC,CASSRQSYEQYF
TRBV5-1,.,.,TRBJ2-3,TGCGCCAGCAGCTTCCTCGCTGTCACAGATACGCAGTATTTT,CASSFLAVTDTQYF
TRBV5-5,.,.,TRBJ1-3,TGTGCCAGCAGCTTGTTTTTCGTCGGGGGCGCAGCTGGAAACACCATATATTTT,CASSLFFVGGAAGNTIYF